The 9 T cell receptor beta chains below were found in one sample sequenced in a study of shared clonotypes between healthy human individuals. Data came from immunoSEQ multiplex PCR; TCRdb stores just in-frame clones and leaves some out. The sample lists millions of clones, over 90% seen once, with 0.3% to 0.4% in the top ten. Sequenced input: naive CD4+ T cells from PBMCs. Subset noted: CD45RA+ positively selected. These receptors all come from a man aged 18-30 years in good health. Some clones in this sample may be carry-over from other donors' samples.

The rearrangement uses TRBV6-5 and TRBJ2-5; 8 bases match TRBD2. With V trimmed by 5 bases and J by 2 bases, 7 bases remained unmatched. The CDR3 contains 15 residues. CDR1 and CDR2 from the germline V gene are MNHEY and SVGAGI. The CDR3 region is CASSTPAGGQETQYF. The CDR3 region has the DNA TGTGCCAGCAGTACCCCCGCGGGGGGTCAAGAGACCCAGTACTTC.

CDR3 amino acids: CASRSQVTGETQYF. In DNA form, the CDR3 reads TGTGCCAGCAGATCACAGGTGACCGGGGAGACCCAGTACTTC. The chain couples TRBV6-1 to TRBJ2-5; D may be TRBD1 (5 bases). The V gene's germline CDR1 is MNHNS and CDR2 SASEGT. V lost 6 bases, J lost 5 bases, and 16 bases lay in between. This CDR3 is 14 amino acids long.

The J gene is TRBJ2-7, the V gene TRBV9; 8 bases match TRBD1. From germline, CDR1 is SGDLS and CDR2 YYNGEE. V trimming: 3 bases; J trimming: 2 bases; junction bases outside the gene matches: 4. There are 14 residues in the CDR3. CDR3 loop: CASSADRDTYEQYF. For the CDR3, the DNA is TGTGCCAGCAGCGCGGACAGGGACACCTACGAGCAGTACTTC.

The chain has TRBV6-6 and TRBJ2-2, with D possibly being TRBD1 or TRBD2 (5 bases each). From germline, CDR1 is MNHNY and CDR2 SVGAGI (reference sequence). CDR3 length: 13 residues. Trimming took off 6 bases at V and 7 bases at J, with 12 bases between the two ends. The DNA of the CDR3 is TGTGCCAGCAGGCCTCGGGGCAGCGGGGAGCTGTTTTTT. Residues: CASRPRGSGELFF.

For this clone: The sample holds other DNA sequences that translate to the same CDR3. This chain joins TRBV7-3 and TRBJ2-5; no definite D call. Trimming left V 0 bases short and J 4 bases short, with 6 bases between. Germline assignment: CDR1 SGHTA and CDR2 FQGTGA. CDR3 size: 13 residues. The CDR3 nucleotides are TGTGCCAGCAGCTTAACGTCCTTAGAGACCCAGTACTTC. Encoded protein: CASSLTSLETQYF.

This CDR3 is CASSPRQGASYEQYF. In DNA form, the CDR3 reads TGTGCCAGCAGCCCGCGACAGGGCGCGTCCTACGAGCAGTACTTC. The chain is built from TRBV9 and TRBJ2-7; 7 bases fit TRBD1. Trimming removed 4 bases from V and 1 base from J; junction bases left unmatched: 8. Germline CDR1 and CDR2: SGDLS and YYNGEE. The CDR3 spans 15 residues.

The chain uses TRBV7-9 and TRBJ2-5; 7 bases are a match to TRBD2. CDR1 is SEHNR and CDR2 is FQNEAQ in the germline V gene (reference sequence). The length of the CDR3 is 12 residues. Trimming cost V 10 bases and J 2 bases; bases outside gene matches: 4. Written as DNA, the CDR3 is TGTGCCACCTGGGAGGGGCAAGAGACCCAGTACTTC. This gives the protein CATWEGQETQYF. Full variable domain (missing parts from reference TRBV7-9 and TRBJ2-5): DTGVSQNPRHKITKRGQNVTFRCDPISEHNRLYWYRQTLGQGPEFLTYFQNEAQLEKSRLLSDRFSAERPKGSFSTLEIQRTEQGDSAMYLCATWEGQETQYFGPGTRLLVL.

V and J are TRBV7-2 and TRBJ2-7; the D is unclear. Germline V lookup: CDR1 SGHTA, CDR2 FQGNSA. V gave up 5 bases and J gave up 0 bases, with 8 bases separating them. The CDR3 sequence is 13 residues long. The CDR3 sequence is CASSRLGSYEQYF. The DNA of the CDR3 is TGTGCCAGCAGCCGACTGGGCTCCTACGAGCAGTACTTC.

The gene calls are TRBV6-5 and TRBJ1-2, with D uncertain. Germline V gene lookup returns CDR1 MNHEY and CDR2 SVGAGI. The CDR3 extends over 13 amino acids. V lost 4 bases to trimming and J lost 0 bases, with 6 bases between them. The CDR3 DNA is TGTGCCAGCAGTTTCGACACTAACTATGGCTACACCTTC. Translation gives CASSFDTNYGYTF.